What follows are 29 T cell receptor beta chains derived from one specimen sequenced in a study of blood T cell repertoires in COVID-19. Some clones are missing from TCRdb's copy, which holds only in-frame ones; the method was immunoSEQ multiplex PCR. The sample holds approximately 9,600 clones; about 88% are singletons and the top ten take around 6%. Sequencing was performed on peripheral blood. These receptors were collected from a human donor in a cohort sampled during active COVID-19.

The gene calls are TRBV10-3 and TRBJ2-7, with unresolved D. The CDR3 sequence is 13 residues long. V was shortened by 5 bases and J by 4 bases, with 12 bases between the two germline ends. Per the germline V gene, CDR1 is ENHRY and CDR2 is SYGVKD. The DNA for the CDR3 is TGTGCCATCAGTCCCGCTGGGCATTACGAGCAGTACTTC. Protein: CAISPAGHYEQYF.

The V call is TRBV20-1, the J call TRBJ2-1, with 9 bases that match TRBD2. This CDR3 has 14 amino acids. Germline V gives CDR1 DFQATT, CDR2 SNEGSKA (reference sequence). V lost 3 bases to trimming and J lost 4 bases; unmatched junction nucleotides: 4. The CDR3 here is CSASALAGYNEQFF. CDR3 sequence (DNA): TGCAGTGCTAGTGCGCTAGCGGGGTACAATGAGCAGTTCTTC.

This clone showed up just a few times. The V call is TRBV6-1, the J call TRBJ1-6; 9 bases match TRBD1. Trimming at V came to 3 bases and at J to 6 bases, leaving 6 bases not matched to a gene. The CDR3 spans 16 residues. Germline CDR1 MNHNS, CDR2 SASEGT. The CDR3 DNA is TGTGCCAGCAGTGATCAACCGACAGGGGGTAATTCACCCCTCCACTTT. Protein: CASSDQPTGGNSPLHF.

This sequence joins TRBV5-1 and TRBJ2-3, with 15 bases aligning to TRBD2. Germline CDR1 reads SGHRS; CDR2 reads YFSETQ. V shed 6 bases and J 6 bases; nucleotides not matched to a gene: 8. The CDR3 length is 16 residues. The CDR3 coding sequence is TGCGCCAGCACCTCGGGACTAGCGGGGGGCCGTGATACGCAGTATTTT. This sequence encodes CASTSGLAGGRDTQYF.

The V call is TRBV5-8, the J call TRBJ2-3; D possibly corresponds to TRBD2 (7 bases). The ends were cut back, 3 bases at V and 1 base at J, with 12 bases in the middle. The length of the CDR3 is 15 residues. Germline CDR1 is SGHTS and CDR2 is YDEGEE. Here the CDR3 DNA reads TGTGCCAGCAGCTGGGGGGCGGGGGGCACAGATACGCAGTATTTT. Translating gives CASSWGAGGTDTQYF.

The genes are TRBV7-9 and TRBJ1-5, with TRBD1 matching over 11 bases. V lost 5 bases to trimming and J lost 4 bases; unmatched junction nucleotides: 10. The CDR3 spans 17 residues. Looked up from germline, CDR1 is SEHNR and CDR2 is FQNEAQ (reference sequence). This CDR3 reads CASSLGQGAGRNQPQHF. In DNA, the CDR3 is TGTGCCAGCAGCCTAGGACAGGGGGCAGGGAGGAATCAGCCCCAGCATTTT.

This clone was seen a single time. The rearrangement uses TRBV19 and TRBJ1-5, with D uncertain. From germline, CDR1 is LNHDA and CDR2 SQIVND (reference sequence). V was shortened by 2 bases and J by 2 bases, with 4 bases between the two germline ends. This CDR3 spans 13 amino acids. CDR3 amino acids: CASSIRGNQPQHF. CDR3 bases: TGTGCCAGTAGTATACGGGGCAATCAGCCCCAGCATTTT.

V gene TRBV2 combines with J gene TRBJ2-6; D is unclear. This CDR3 region has 16 residues. Trimming removed 2 bases at V and 0 bases at J, with 8 bases between. The germline CDR1 and CDR2 sequences are SNHLY and FYNNEI. Here the CDR3 reads CASSELFSSGANVLTF. CDR3 in DNA: TGTGCCAGCAGTGAACTTTTTAGCTCTGGGGCCAACGTCCTGACTTTC.

The rearrangement joins TRBV30 to TRBJ2-3, with 7 bases that match TRBD1. CDR1 GTSNPN and CDR2 SVGIG come from the germline V gene (reference sequence). The CDR3 totals 12 residues. The trim removed 8 bases at V and 5 bases at J, leaving 7 bases unmatched. This CDR3 reads CASRRQGDTQYF. CDR3 DNA sequence: TGTGCCAGCAGAAGACAGGGAGATACGCAGTATTTT. Using reference TRBV30 and TRBJ2-3 for the parts outside the CDR3, the full variable domain is SQTIHQWPATLVQPVGSPLSLECTVEGTSNPNLYWYRQAAGRGLQLLFYSVGIGQISSEVPQNLSASRPQDRQFILSSKKLLLSDSGFYLCASRRQGDTQYFGPGTRLTVL.

The V call is TRBV7-9, the J call TRBJ1-1; D gene ambiguous. This CDR3 is built from 14 residues. Trimming cost V 4 bases and J 0 bases, with 9 bases left between them. Germline V gene lookup returns CDR1 SEHNR and CDR2 FQNEAQ (reference sequence). As DNA, the CDR3 is TGTGCCAGCAGCTCAACGGGGATGAACACTGAAGCTTTCTTT. It translates to CASSSTGMNTEAFF.

This chain links TRBV21-1 with TRBJ1-1; no check of the table's D call, TRBD1, against the DNA was made. TRBV21-1 is noted as a pseudogene. The CDR3 runs to 16 residues. CDR3 DNA sequence: TGTGCCAGCAGCTCAGATGGGAACAGGGGTCGAACTGAAGCTTTCTTT. Protein: CASSSDGNRGRTEAFF.

The V call is TRBV7-9, the J call TRBJ1-2; D is undetermined. Trimming shortened V by 4 bases and J by 6 bases, and 6 bases separated the two germline ends. Germline lookup yields CDR1 SEHNR and CDR2 FQNEAQ (reference sequence). This CDR3 region has 11 residues. Here the CDR3 DNA reads TGTGCCAGCAGCTCGGGTAATGGCTACACCTTC. Its protein is CASSSGNGYTF.

The J gene is TRBJ2-3, the V gene TRBV6-4; 13 bases line up with TRBD2. Germline-derived CDR1 and CDR2 are MRHNA and SNTAGT. V lost 5 bases and J lost 5; bases outside the gene matches: 10. The length of the CDR3 is 17 residues. The chain's CDR3 is CASSNRGTSGVGDTQYF. As DNA, the CDR3 is TGTGCCAGCAGTAACCGGGGGACTAGCGGGGTTGGAGATACGCAGTATTTT.

As regards this clone: This sample includes further DNA sequences coding for the same CDR3. The DNA of the CDR3 is TGTGCCAGCAGCCCCGGGGGGGCTAGTGACAATGAGCAGTTCTTC. It is translated as CASSPGGASDNEQFF. This chain connects TRBV7-3 to TRBJ2-1; TRBD2 agrees at 8 bases. Trimming took 5 bases from V and 5 from J; bases not matched to a gene: 8. Per the germline V gene, CDR1 is SGHTA and CDR2 is FQGTGA. The length of the CDR3 is 15 residues.

The chain recombines TRBV7-2 with TRBJ2-3; 7 bases match TRBD2. J was trimmed by 2 bases and V by 1 base; bases with no gene match: 0. The CDR3 is 14 amino acids. Germline V gene lookup returns CDR1 SGHTA and CDR2 FQGNSA. The CDR3 sequence is CASSLGLATDTQYF. The CDR3 DNA sequence: TGTGCCAGCAGCTTAGGACTAGCCACAGATACGCAGTATTTT. Full variable domain (rest looked up from reference TRBV7-2 and TRBJ2-3): GAGVSQSPSNKVTEKGKDVELRCDPISGHTALYWYRQSLGQGLEFLIYFQGNSAPDKSGLPSDRFSAERTGGSVSTLTIQRTQQEDSAVYLCASSLGLATDTQYFGPGTRLTVL.

The chain joins TRBV2 to TRBJ2-3; 8 bases line up with TRBD1. The CDR3 is 15 residues long. Germline assignment: CDR1 SNHLY and CDR2 FYNNEI. J was trimmed by 6 bases and V by 6 bases; bases with no gene match: 11. CDR3 residues: CASRERSGGADTQYF. CDR3 sequence (DNA): TGTGCCAGCAGGGAAAGGTCAGGGGGCGCCGATACGCAGTATTTT.

The V gene is TRBV2, the J gene TRBJ1-1; D gene uncertain. Trimming left V 2 bases short and J 6 bases short, with 10 bases between. CDR3 size: 13 residues. Germline assignment: CDR1 SNHLY and CDR2 FYNNEI. CDR3 region: CASSEWRTAEAFF. CDR3 in DNA: TGTGCCAGCAGTGAATGGAGGACTGCTGAAGCTTTCTTT. The full variable domain, completed using reference TRBV2 and TRBJ1-1, is EPEVTQTPSHQVTQMGQEVILRCVPISNHLYFYWYRQILGQKVEFLVSFYNNEISEKSEIFDDQFSVERPDGSNFTLKIRSTKLEDSAMYFCASSEWRTAEAFFGQGTRLTVV.

The rearrangement joins TRBV2 to TRBJ2-7; maybe TRBD2 (6 bases). Trimming stripped 5 bases from V and 2 bases from J, with 13 bases between. The CDR3 has 14 amino acids. From germline, CDR1 is SNHLY and CDR2 FYNNEI. CDR3 loop: CASSNQLAAYEQYF. For the CDR3, the DNA is TGTGCCAGCAGTAACCAACTAGCAGCCTACGAGCAGTACTTC. Full variable domain (remainder filled in from reference TRBV2 and TRBJ2-7): EPEVTQTPSHQVTQMGQEVILRCVPISNHLYFYWYRQILGQKVEFLVSFYNNEISEKSEIFDDQFSVERPDGSNFTLKIRSTKLEDSAMYFCASSNQLAAYEQYFGPGTRLTVT.

The V call is TRBV27, the J call TRBJ1-6; D is uncertain. The CDR3 loop spans 12 amino acids. Trimming removed 5 bases from V and 14 bases from J, with 13 bases in between. Looked up from germline, CDR1 is MNHEY and CDR2 is SMNVEV (reference sequence). CDR3 sequence (DNA): TGTGCCAGCAGTCCGCCCGCGCGGGCCCTCCACTTT. Translating it yields CASSPPARALHF.

The chain couples TRBV7-2 to TRBJ1-1; D ambiguous. Germline values: CDR1 SGHTA, CDR2 FQGNSA. Trimming took 1 base from V and 1 from J, leaving 4 bases between them. The CDR3 totals 13 residues. CDR3 in DNA: TGTGCCAGCAGCTTAGACAGGAACACTGAAGCTTTCTTT. Protein product: CASSLDRNTEAFF.

Concerning this clone itself: This CDR3 is also generated by other DNA sequences in the sample. This chain links TRBV3-1 (or the pseudogene TRBV3-2) with TRBJ1-2; 10 bases line up with TRBD1. Unmatched junction bases numbered 3, after V lost 0 bases and J lost 8 bases. Germline loops: CDR1 LGHDT, CDR2 YNNKEL (reference sequence). The CDR3 has 14 residues. This CDR3 is CASSQDDRGQGYTF. In DNA, the CDR3 is TGTGCCAGCAGCCAAGACGACAGGGGGCAAGGCTACACCTTC.

The chain carries TRBV19 and TRBJ2-7; 10 nucleotides agree with TRBD1. The CDR3 has 17 residues. V lost 5 bases and J lost 1; bases outside the gene matches: 11. The germline V gene has CDR1 LNHDA and CDR2 SQIVND (reference sequence). CDR3 protein: CASSESPGQGTSYEQYF. CDR3 nucleotides: TGTGCCAGTAGTGAAAGCCCGGGACAGGGGACGTCCTACGAGCAGTACTTC.

The chain is built from TRBV18 and TRBJ2-6; D not certain. The germline gives CDR1 KGHSH, CDR2 LQKENI. V was clipped by 3 bases and J by 2 bases, with 2 bases between them. The CDR3 is made up of 13 amino acids. CDR3 region: CASSPTGANVLTF. CDR3 nucleotide sequence: TGTGCCAGCTCACCCACTGGGGCCAACGTCCTGACTTTC.

The chain employs TRBV14 and TRBJ1-1; no clear D gene. There are 16 residues in the CDR3. V lost 4 bases and J 5 bases, leaving 20 bases between the germline ends. Germline loops: CDR1 SGHDN, CDR2 FVKESK. CDR3 in DNA: TGTGCCAGCAGCCTCGGTTTCAGGATGGTTTGGACTGAAGCTTTCTTT. It specifies CASSLGFRMVWTEAFF.

The rearrangement uses TRBV7-2 and TRBJ1-1, with 9 bases matching TRBD1. Germline trimming cut 6 bases from V and 3 bases from J; bases unmatched to any gene: 2. The CDR3 runs 13 residues. Per the germline V gene, CDR1 is SGHTA and CDR2 is FQGNSA. The CDR3 sequence: CASRGQGDTEAFF. CDR3 nucleotides: TGTGCCAGCAGGGGACAGGGCGACACTGAAGCTTTCTTT. The full variable domain, with the rest looked up from reference TRBV7-2 and TRBJ1-1, is GAGVSQSPSNKVTEKGKDVELRCDPISGHTALYWYRQSLGQGLEFLIYFQGNSAPDKSGLPSDRFSAERTGGSVSTLTIQRTQQEDSAVYLCASRGQGDTEAFFGQGTRLTVV.

The chain carries TRBV9 and TRBJ1-1, with D tentatively TRBD1 (5 bases). The germline V gene encodes CDR1 SGDLS and CDR2 YYNGEE. V dropped 4 bases and J dropped 0 bases, with 13 bases sitting between them. The CDR3 spans 15 residues. CDR3 nucleotides: TGTGCCAGCAGCCCAAGACAGTTCATGAACACTGAAGCTTTCTTT. It specifies CASSPRQFMNTEAFF.

CDR3 in amino acids: CASSFGQAPNEKLFF. CDR3 nucleotide sequence: TGTGCCAGCAGCTTTGGACAGGCGCCCAATGAAAAACTGTTTTTT. The genes are TRBV13 and TRBJ1-4; 7 bases line up with TRBD1. V was pared by 3 bases and J by 5 bases, with 6 bases of the junction left unmatched. The CDR3 length is 15 residues. Germline CDR1 reads PRHDT; CDR2 reads FYEKMQ (reference sequence).

The chain employs TRBV3-1 (or the pseudogene TRBV3-2) and TRBJ1-6; TRBD1 matches 9 bases. The junction had 4 bases not matched to a gene; V was cut back by 2 bases and J by 5 bases. The germline V gene encodes CDR1 LGHDT and CDR2 YNNKEL (reference sequence). CDR3 length: 16 residues. As DNA, the CDR3 is TGTGCCAGCAGCCAACAGACAGGGGGAAATAATTCACCCCTCCACTTT. This codes for CASSQQTGGNNSPLHF.

This chain links TRBV10-1 with TRBJ1-3; 7 positions agree with TRBD1. The CDR3 has 18 residues. In germline, CDR1 is WNHNN, CDR2 SYGVQD (reference sequence). J was trimmed by 4 bases and V by 8 bases; bases with no gene match: 20. The CDR3 nucleotides read TGCGCCAGCCCCCCCCCGACCAACGTAACAGGGGTCGGAAACACCATATATTTT. It specifies CASPPPTNVTGVGNTIYF.